The clone carrying this T cell receptor beta chain has more than one count but fewer than ten. Trimming at V came to 2 bases and at J to 0 bases, leaving 6 bases not matched to a gene. CDR3 length equals 17 residues. Looked up from germline, CDR1 is SGHRS and CDR2 is YFSETQ. The data were obtained in a study of blood T cells in healthy people across ages. Samples each yielded at least 5 micrograms of total RNA. Primers used in a second PCR of about 6 to 11 cycles were a sample-barcoded 5' primer and a J-beta primer mix. Every cDNA molecule bore a tag from a template-switch adaptor containing 12 random nucleotides. CDR3-containing paired-end reads numbered at least 2.5 million in each sample. TCRdb processed the 5' RACE reads anew with MiXCR; each CDR3 protein has one entry. The data show some 1 million distinct CDR3 sequences, around 43% seen once.

The genes are TRBV5-1 and TRBJ2-3; 10 bases match TRBD2. The sequenced sample consisted of blood. This receptor was obtained from a woman in her sixties in good health. As DNA, the CDR3 is TGCGCCAGCAGCTTTGGGACTAGCGCCCTTAGCACAGATACGCAGTATTTT. It encodes CASSFGTSALSTDTQYF.